This entry is about one T cell receptor beta chain. As processed by the authors: Amplified reference gene primers provided the basis for estimating nucleated cell counts. TCRdb keeps only in-frame clones here, not all; method: immunoSEQ multiplex PCR. D and trimming were read from the DNA, whereas the V and J calls and clone size are those reported in that table. The sample consists of fewer than 200,000 clones, approximately 86% of them appearing once. These data originate in a study of blood T cell repertoires in COVID-19. In the study overall: The analysed material was cDNA or gDNA that came from T cells, B-cell-depleted T cells, or PBMCs.

Participants' reported clinical history set cohort assignment. Material for sequencing was PBMCs or T cells enriched from blood (not recorded which). This receptor was taken from a woman aged 60-75 years with acute COVID-19.

The CDR3 DNA follows: TGTGCCTGGAGCTCACAGGGGGGCACTGAAGCTTTCTTT. Protein: CAWSSQGGTEAFF. This rearrangement joins TRBV30 to TRBJ1-1; 8 bases line up with TRBD1. The germline CDR1 and CDR2 sequences are GTSNPN and SVGIG (reference sequence). Germline trimming cut 3 bases from V and 4 bases from J; bases unmatched to any gene: 4. The CDR3 consists of 13 residues.